The present T cell receptor (beta chain) was sequenced within a study of blood T cell repertoires in COVID-19. Study in general: The cDNA or gDNA used as material had been derived from T cells, B-cell-depleted T cells, or PBMCs.

The authors' processing: Amplification with reference gene primers provided the estimates of nucleated cell counts. Profiled with immunoSEQ multiplex PCR; TCRdb holds only in-frame clones, not every one. V and J calls and clone size come straight from that table; D and trimming were deduced from the DNA. The sample contains 130,000 to 150,000 clones, around 87% of which appear only once. The origin of this receptor is a man older than 75 with acute or convalescent COVID-19. What was sequenced was peripheral blood.

The CDR3 sequence is CASSLGTALYNEQFF. The CDR3 DNA reads TGTGCCAGCTCACTTGGGACAGCTCTTTACAATGAGCAGTTCTTC. The chain uses TRBV18 and TRBJ2-1, with TRBD1 identical over 7 bases. Per the germline V gene, CDR1 is KGHSH and CDR2 is LQKENI. The J segment lost 4 bases and the V segment lost 4 bases, leaving 7 bases of the junction unmatched. The CDR3 length is 15 residues.